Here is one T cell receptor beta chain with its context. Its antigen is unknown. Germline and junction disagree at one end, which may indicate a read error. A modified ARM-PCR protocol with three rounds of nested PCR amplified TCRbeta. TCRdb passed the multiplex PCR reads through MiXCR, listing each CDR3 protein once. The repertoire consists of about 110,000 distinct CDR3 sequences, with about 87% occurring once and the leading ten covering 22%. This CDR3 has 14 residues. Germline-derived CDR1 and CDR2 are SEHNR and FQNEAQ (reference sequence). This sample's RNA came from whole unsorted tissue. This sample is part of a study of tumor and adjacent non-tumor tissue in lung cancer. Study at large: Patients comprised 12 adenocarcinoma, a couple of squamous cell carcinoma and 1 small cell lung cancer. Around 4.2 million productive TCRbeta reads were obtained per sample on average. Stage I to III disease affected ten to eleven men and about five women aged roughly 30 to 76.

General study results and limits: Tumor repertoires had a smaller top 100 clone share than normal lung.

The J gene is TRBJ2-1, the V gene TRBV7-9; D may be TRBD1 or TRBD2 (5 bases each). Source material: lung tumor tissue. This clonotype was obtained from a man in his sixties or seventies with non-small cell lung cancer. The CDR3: CVSSLAEGHNEQFF. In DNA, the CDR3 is TGTGTCAGCAGCTTAGCAGAGGGGCACAATGAGCAGTTCTTC.